A selection of T cell receptor beta chains follows, all from one sample in a study of T cell repertoires in cytomegalovirus infection. TCRdb re-derived calls from the reads in MiXCR, one entry per CDR3 protein. The sample consists of 150,000 to 200,000 distinct CDR3 sequences, about 28% of them appearing once. The sample taken for sequencing was PBMCs. The receptors here all came from a human donor in good health (CMV status not recorded). Some clones in this sample may be carry-over from other donors' samples. The CDR3 runs from the conserved cysteine through the conserved F or W. The order of the fields is clone size, D gene, V gene, J gene, CDR3 protein, CDR3 DNA. The D gene is left open where the match is weak. Not all rows give a size; the values are once, few, many and, for expanded clones, a class.

>.|.|TRBV6-5|TRBJ2-1
CASSYSMGEAYNEQFF
TGTGCCAGCAGTTACTCGATGGGCGAGGCCTACAATGAGCAGTTCTTC
>many|.|TRBV7-2|TRBJ1-1
CASSLMGEAFF
TGTGCCAGCAGCTTAATGGGAGAGGCTTTCTTT
>many|.|TRBV7-2|TRBJ1-1
CASSLGGPGAEAFF
TGTGCCAGCAGCTTAGGTGGGCCTGGGGCTGAAGCTTTCTTT
>many|.|TRBV11-3|TRBJ2-1
CASSLDPPYNEQFF
TGTGCCAGCAGCTTAGACCCGCCCTACAATGAGCAGTTCTTC
>few|.|TRBV2|TRBJ2-2
CASSESDTGELFF
TGTGCCAGCAGTGAGAGTGACACCGGGGAGCTGTTTTTT
>many|TRBD2|TRBV5-1|TRBJ2-2
CASSHRGTSGGLNTGELFF
TGCGCCAGCAGCCATCGAGGGACTAGCGGGGGACTAAACACCGGGGAGCTGTTTTTT
>.|.|TRBV10-3|TRBJ2-7
CAISEGLSYEQYF
TGTGCCATCAGTGAGGGACTGTCCTACGAGCAGTACTTC
>.|.|TRBV7-3|TRBJ2-2
CASSFISPTALNTGELFF
TGTGCCAGCAGCTTTATATCCCCGACAGCGCTGAACACCGGGGAGCTGTTTTTT
>many|TRBD1|TRBV27|TRBJ1-1
CASSFTPDRGTEAFF
TGTGCCAGCAGTTTCACGCCGGACAGGGGCACTGAAGCTTTCTTT
>.|.|TRBV6-2/TRBV6-3|TRBJ2-3
CASSSRDTDTDTQYF
TGTGCCAGCAGTTCCCGGGACACCGACACAGATACGCAGTATTTT
>.|.|TRBV29-1|TRBJ2-1
CSVGLGGSYNEQFF
TGCAGCGTTGGACTCGGGGGCTCCTACAATGAGCAGTTCTTC
>.|TRBD2|TRBV5-1|TRBJ2-1
CASSLDGGARFF
TGCGCCAGCAGCTTGGACGGGGGGGCGAGGTTCTTC
>many|.|TRBV7-3|TRBJ1-5
CASSLSPNQPQHF
TGTGCCAGCAGCCTTTCCCCTAATCAGCCCCAGCATTTT
>.|TRBD1|TRBV29-1|TRBJ2-2
CSALEGAGGELFF
TGCAGCGCTCTTGAGGGGGCCGGCGGGGAGCTGTTTTTT
>.|TRBD1|TRBV5-4|TRBJ2-5
CASSGGQYQDTQYF
TGTGCCAGCAGCGGGGGACAGTACCAAGATACCCAGTACTTC
>.|.|TRBV20-1|TRBJ2-5
CSAFPGGETQYF
TGCAGTGCCTTCCCAGGGGGGGAGACCCAGTACTTC
>.|.|TRBV7-9|TRBJ2-7
CASSTLTDSYEQYF
TGTGCCAGCAGCACCCTGACAGACTCCTACGAGCAGTACTTC
>.|.|TRBV19|TRBJ2-1
CASRGYEQFF
TGTGCCAGTCGGGGTTATGAGCAGTTCTTC
>many|TRBD1|TRBV7-2|TRBJ2-3
CASSFRQGLADTQYF
TGTGCCAGCAGCTTCAGACAGGGATTGGCAGATACGCAGTATTTT
>.|TRBD1|TRBV4-3|TRBJ1-1
CASSLRQGQDTEAFF
TGCGCCAGCAGCCTTCGACAGGGCCAGGACACTGAAGCTTTCTTT
>.|.|TRBV6-8|TRBJ1-3
CASSYGGDGENTIYF
TGTGCCAGCAGTTACGGGGGGGACGGAGAAAACACCATATATTTT
>few|TRBD2|TRBV7-2|TRBJ2-4
CASSFRGGGGKNIQYF
TGTGCCAGCAGCTTCCGGGGGGGGGGCGGCAAAAACATTCAGTACTTC
>.|TRBD1|TRBV4-1|TRBJ1-5
CASSLSPTGRQPQHF
TGCGCCAGCAGCCTATCCCCGACAGGGAGGCAGCCCCAGCATTTT
>few|.|TRBV7-8|TRBJ1-6
CASSLASGTSNSPLHF
TGTGCCAGCAGCTTAGCCTCCGGGACCTCAAATTCACCCCTCCACTTT
>.|.|TRBV20-1|TRBJ1-2
CSAPTGTNYGYTF
TGCAGTGCCCCGACGGGGACTAACTATGGCTACACCTTC
>.|.|TRBV12-5|TRBJ1-6
CASGLGASNSPLHF
TGTGCTAGTGGCTTGGGGGCCTCCAATTCACCCCTCCACTTT
>many|.|TRBV7-2|TRBJ2-5
CASSSGETQYF
TGTGCCAGCAGCTCCGGGGAGACCCAGTACTTC
>.|.|TRBV6-2/TRBV6-3|TRBJ1-2
CASSYVGTNYGYTF
TGTGCCAGCAGTTATGTCGGAACAAACTATGGCTACACCTTC
>.|TRBD1|TRBV20-1|TRBJ1-4
CSALGQGQEKLFF
TGCAGTGCTTTAGGACAGGGGCAAGAAAAACTGTTTTTT
>few|.|TRBV4-3|TRBJ2-3
CASSQDYGQPYTQYF
TGCGCCAGCAGCCAAGACTATGGGCAGCCTTATACGCAGTATTTT
>.|.|TRBV19|TRBJ1-5
CASSIGRDPNQPQHF
TGTGCCAGTAGTATCGGCCGGGACCCCAATCAGCCCCAGCATTTT
>few|TRBD1|TRBV24-1|TRBJ2-3
CATSGPGQGGQYF
TGTGCCACCAGTGGGCCGGGACAGGGCGGGCAGTATTTT
>.|.|TRBV12-3/TRBV12-4|TRBJ1-1
CASRPMVHHEAFF
TGTGCCAGCAGGCCTATGGTTCATCACGAGGCTTTCTTT
>.|TRBD1|TRBV2|TRBJ2-5
CASTRQGLETQYF
TGTGCCAGCACCCGACAGGGTTTAGAGACCCAGTACTTC
>.|.|TRBV11-2|TRBJ1-4
CASSLERNEKLFF
TGTGCCAGCAGCTTGGAGCGGAATGAAAAACTGTTTTTT
>.|.|TRBV6-6|TRBJ2-1
CASRSADGRSYNEQFF
TGTGCCAGCAGATCTGCGGACGGACGCTCCTACAATGAGCAGTTCTTC
>few|.|TRBV4-1|TRBJ2-3
CASSQGRGGDTQYF
TGCGCCAGCAGCCAGGGGCGGGGCGGGGATACGCAGTATTTT
>.|.|TRBV12-3/TRBV12-4|TRBJ1-1
CASSRTVMNTEAFF
TGTGCCAGCAGCCGGACAGTCATGAACACTGAAGCTTTCTTT
>.|.|TRBV5-1|TRBJ2-3
CASSTSPQGEWTDTQYF
TGCGCCAGCAGCACCTCGCCCCAGGGAGAATGGACAGATACGCAGTATTTT
>.|.|TRBV6-5|TRBJ2-3
CASSYGPSTDTQYF
TGTGCCAGCAGTTACGGTCCTAGCACAGATACGCAGTATTTT
>.|.|TRBV3-1|TRBJ2-1
CASSHLSYNEQFF
TGTGCCAGCAGCCATCTAAGCTACAATGAGCAGTTCTTC
>once|TRBD1|TRBV5-5|TRBJ1-1
CASSPGQGSEAFF
TGTGCCAGCAGCCCCGGACAGGGCAGTGAAGCTTTCTTT
>.|.|TRBV20-1|TRBJ2-7
CSARDQASYEQYF
TGCAGTGCTAGAGACCAAGCCTCCTACGAGCAGTACTTC
>few|TRBD2|TRBV5-6|TRBJ2-1
CASSSRLAGDSEQFF
TGTGCCAGCAGCTCCCGACTAGCGGGGGACTCTGAGCAGTTCTTC
>once|.|TRBV5-5|TRBJ2-1
CASSIDSASYNEQFF
TGTGCCAGCAGCATTGACAGTGCCTCCTACAATGAGCAGTTCTTC
>.|TRBD1|TRBV5-6|TRBJ1-6
CASSHGTGGASYNSPLHF
TGTGCCAGCAGCCATGGGACAGGGGGCGCATCCTATAATTCACCCCTCCACTTT
>.|.|TRBV15|TRBJ2-4
CATSRDHRRPGGNIQYF
TGTGCCACCAGCAGAGATCATAGGAGACCAGGGGGGAACATTCAGTACTTC
>few|.|TRBV15|TRBJ1-1
CATSIGQDSIEAFF
TGTGCCACCAGCATTGGGCAGGACAGCATTGAAGCTTTCTTT
>.|.|TRBV29-1|TRBJ1-2
CSVTRGDYGYTF
TGCAGCGTAACAAGGGGCGACTATGGCTACACCTTC
>many|.|TRBV7-2|TRBJ2-3
CASSSYTDTQYF
TGTGCCAGCAGCTCCTACACAGATACGCAGTATTTT
>many|.|TRBV6-2/TRBV6-3|TRBJ1-3
CASSSGRLSSGNTIYF
TGTGCCAGCAGCTCGGGACGGCTGAGCTCTGGAAACACCATATATTTT
>few|TRBD2|TRBV12-3/TRBV12-4|TRBJ2-3
CASSLWTSGTDTQYF
TGTGCCAGCAGTTTATGGACTAGCGGTACAGATACGCAGTATTTT
>.|.|TRBV2|TRBJ1-5
CASRGRYNQPQHF
TGTGCCAGCCGCGGACGGTACAATCAGCCCCAGCATTTT
>few|.|TRBV29-1|TRBJ2-1
CSVVAGALQLDEQFF
TGCAGCGTTGTGGCGGGGGCTCTCCAATTGGATGAGCAGTTCTTC
>.|TRBD1|TRBV7-9|TRBJ2-3
CASSAQGQDTQYF
TGTGCCAGCAGCGCACAGGGGCAAGATACGCAGTATTTT
>few|.|TRBV2|TRBJ1-1
CASSADSMNTEAFF
TGTGCCAGCAGCGCTGACAGCATGAACACTGAAGCTTTCTTT
>few|.|TRBV20-1|TRBJ2-3
CSAGGEVGTQYF
TGCAGTGCTGGGGGAGAAGTAGGTACGCAGTATTTT